This T cell receptor beta chain derives from a study of T cell changes during pregnancy in multiple sclerosis. Using immunoSEQ multiplex PCR, the repertoire was profiled, and TCRdb retains in-frame clones only, with some absent. This table has tens of thousands of clones, 89% appearing once. This receptor was obtained from a female donor with multiple sclerosis, enrolled in a pregnancy study. The sample in question was CD8+ T cells from peripheral blood mononuclear cells, obtained in the second trimester of pregnancy.

CDR3 loop: CASSSGLGSYEQYF. In DNA, the CDR3 is TGTGCCAGCTCCTCAGGGTTGGGGTCCTACGAGCAGTACTTC. The chain couples TRBV18 to TRBJ2-7, with TRBD1 as a possible D gene (5 bases). In germline, CDR1 is KGHSH, CDR2 LQKENI. This CDR3 comprises 14 residues. V shed 6 bases and J shed 1 base, with 13 bases lying between them. Drawing the rest from reference TRBV18 and TRBJ2-7, the complete variable domain is NAGVMQNPRHLVRRRGQEARLRCSPMKGHSHVYWYRQLPEEGLKFMVYLQKENIIDESGMPKERFSAEFPKEGPSILRIQQVVRGDSAAYFCASSSGLGSYEQYFGPGTRLTVT.